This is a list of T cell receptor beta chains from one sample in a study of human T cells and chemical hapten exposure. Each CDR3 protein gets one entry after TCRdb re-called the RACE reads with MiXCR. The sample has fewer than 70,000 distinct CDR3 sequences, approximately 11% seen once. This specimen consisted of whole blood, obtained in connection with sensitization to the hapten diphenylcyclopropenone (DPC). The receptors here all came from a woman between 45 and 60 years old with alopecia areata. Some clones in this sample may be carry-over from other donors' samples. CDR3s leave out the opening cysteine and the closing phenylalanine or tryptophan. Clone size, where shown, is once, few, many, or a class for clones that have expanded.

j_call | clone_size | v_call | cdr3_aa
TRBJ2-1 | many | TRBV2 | ASSDSPTLNEQF
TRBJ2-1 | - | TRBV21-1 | ASSKRTSGCSYNEQF
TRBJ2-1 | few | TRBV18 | ASSLDQAGNEQF
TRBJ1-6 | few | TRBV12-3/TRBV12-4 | ASSREVYNSPLH
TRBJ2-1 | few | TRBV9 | ASSPPLGLLTYNEQF
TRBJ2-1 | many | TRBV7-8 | ASSRSWDGDEQF
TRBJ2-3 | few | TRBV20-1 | SADRGQSTDTQY
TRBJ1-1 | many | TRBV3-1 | ASSLLGTEAF
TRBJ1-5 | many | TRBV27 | ASSFQGGNQPQH
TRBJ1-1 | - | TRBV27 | ASNGQGVTEAF
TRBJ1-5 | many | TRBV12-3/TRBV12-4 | ASSPTGVGHQPQH
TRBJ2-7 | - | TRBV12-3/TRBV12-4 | ASSFWLTYEQY
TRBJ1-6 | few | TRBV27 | ASRGTAHNSPLH
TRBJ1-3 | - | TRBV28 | ASSFGRPSSGNTIY
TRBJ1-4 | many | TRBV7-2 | ASSLGSLGEKLF
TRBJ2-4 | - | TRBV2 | ASSEDRANIQY
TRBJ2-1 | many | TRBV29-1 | SVSQAPSGIDNEQF
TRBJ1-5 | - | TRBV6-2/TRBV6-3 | ASSGGLQPQH
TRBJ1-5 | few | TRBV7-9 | ASSPKGDQPQH
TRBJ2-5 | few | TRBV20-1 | SARDMTAIQETQY
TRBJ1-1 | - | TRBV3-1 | ASNRLRDLNTEAF
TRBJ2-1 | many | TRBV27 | ASSLFGRGVFDEQF
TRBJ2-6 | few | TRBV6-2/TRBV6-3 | ASSYWGISGANVLT
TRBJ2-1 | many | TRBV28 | ASSLFPAGGNEQF
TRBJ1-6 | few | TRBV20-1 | SARLPGRENSPLH
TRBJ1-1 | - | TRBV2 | ASTYRGLNTEAF
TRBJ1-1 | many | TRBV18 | ASSLGQVGRTEAF
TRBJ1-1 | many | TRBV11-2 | ASSLDGGVVTEAF
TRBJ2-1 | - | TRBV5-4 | ASSLVGDYNEQF
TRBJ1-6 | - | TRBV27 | ASSRQGTYNSPLH
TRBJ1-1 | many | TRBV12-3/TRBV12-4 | ASSLPGTEAF
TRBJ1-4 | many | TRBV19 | ASSMGTGPDKLF
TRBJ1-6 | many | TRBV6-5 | ASSYSRRENSPLH
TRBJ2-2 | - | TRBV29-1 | SAGTSRTGELF
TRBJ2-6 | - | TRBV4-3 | ASSQSSLAGTSGANVLT
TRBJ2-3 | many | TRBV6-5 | ASSYSGRAGTFTDTQY
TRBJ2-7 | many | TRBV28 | ASSFIGRTYEQY
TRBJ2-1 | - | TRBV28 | ASSTPREQF
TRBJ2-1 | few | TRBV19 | ASTKGRLNEQF
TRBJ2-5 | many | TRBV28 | ASSRDRAQETQY
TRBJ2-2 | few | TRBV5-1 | ASSPGTVNTGELF
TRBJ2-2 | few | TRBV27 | ASSRTGTANTGELF
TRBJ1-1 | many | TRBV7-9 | ASSSGIQGYAEAF
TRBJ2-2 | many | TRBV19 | ASNLRATGELF
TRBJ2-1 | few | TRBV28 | ASIPDGVPSYNEQF
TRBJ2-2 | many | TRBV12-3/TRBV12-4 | ASRGTSLSGGELF
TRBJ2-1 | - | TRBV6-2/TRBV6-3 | ASGDGLAGGSYNEQF
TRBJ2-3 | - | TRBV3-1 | ASSQDAPKDTQY
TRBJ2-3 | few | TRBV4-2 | ASSRADTQY
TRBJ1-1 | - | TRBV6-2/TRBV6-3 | ASSQSRGNTEAF
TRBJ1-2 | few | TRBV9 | ASSAQGFYGYT
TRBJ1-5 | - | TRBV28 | ASSSSGVSNQPQH
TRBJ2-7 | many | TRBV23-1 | ASSHPGQTYEQY
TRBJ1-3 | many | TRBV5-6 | ASSFDGNTIY
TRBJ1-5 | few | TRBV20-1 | SAPQGGLSNQPQH
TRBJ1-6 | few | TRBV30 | AWRRDDIGPLH
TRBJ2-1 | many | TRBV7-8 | ASSLVRDGEQF